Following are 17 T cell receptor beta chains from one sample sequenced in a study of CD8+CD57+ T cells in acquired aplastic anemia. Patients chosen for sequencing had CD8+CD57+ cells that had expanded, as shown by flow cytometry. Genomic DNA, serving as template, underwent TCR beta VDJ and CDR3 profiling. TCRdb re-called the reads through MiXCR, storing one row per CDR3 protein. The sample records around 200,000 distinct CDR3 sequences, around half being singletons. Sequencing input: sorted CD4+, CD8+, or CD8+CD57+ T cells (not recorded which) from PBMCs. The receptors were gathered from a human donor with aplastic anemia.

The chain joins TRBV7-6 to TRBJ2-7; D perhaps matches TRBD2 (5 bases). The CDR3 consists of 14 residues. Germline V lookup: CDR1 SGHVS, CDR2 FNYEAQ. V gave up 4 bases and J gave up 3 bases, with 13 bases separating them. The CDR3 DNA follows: TGTGCCAGCAGCTCCCAGTTACGGGGCTACGAGCAGTACTTC. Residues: CASSSQLRGYEQYF.

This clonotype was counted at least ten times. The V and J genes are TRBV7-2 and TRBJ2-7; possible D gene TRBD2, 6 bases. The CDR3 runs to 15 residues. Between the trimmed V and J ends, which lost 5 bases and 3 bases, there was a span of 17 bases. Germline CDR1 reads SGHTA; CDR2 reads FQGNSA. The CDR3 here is CASSQPGLAIYEQYF. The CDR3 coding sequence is TGTGCCAGCAGCCAACCGGGGCTAGCGATCTACGAGCAGTACTTC. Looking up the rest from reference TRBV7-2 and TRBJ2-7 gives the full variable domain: GAGVSQSPSNKVTEKGKDVELRCDPISGHTALYWYRQSLGQGLEFLIYFQGNSAPDKSGLPSDRFSAERTGGSVSTLTIQRTQQEDSAVYLCASSQPGLAIYEQYFGPGTRLTVT.

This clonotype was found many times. The CDR3 DNA reads TGTGCCAGCAGCTTAGCGTCAGGGGGCGCGTATGGCTACACCTTC. Its protein is CASSLASGGAYGYTF. The J gene is TRBJ1-2, the V gene TRBV7-2; 8 bases are a match to TRBD1. J was trimmed by 5 bases and V by 0 bases; bases with no gene match: 5. CDR3 length equals 15 residues. Germline V gene lookup returns CDR1 SGHTA and CDR2 FQGNSA.

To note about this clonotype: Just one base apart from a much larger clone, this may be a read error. Written as DNA, the CDR3 is TGCGCCAGCAGCCACACGAACGCTTATGTATCAGGGAGCATCGAGCAGTACTTC. Translating it yields CASSHTNAYVSGSIEQYF. V usage is TRBV4-3 and J usage is TRBJ2-7; D may match TRBD1 or TRBD2 (5 bases each). The length of the CDR3 is 18 residues. The V gene's germline CDR1 is LGHNA and CDR2 YSLEER. Trimming removed 3 bases from V and 6 bases from J, with 27 bases in between.

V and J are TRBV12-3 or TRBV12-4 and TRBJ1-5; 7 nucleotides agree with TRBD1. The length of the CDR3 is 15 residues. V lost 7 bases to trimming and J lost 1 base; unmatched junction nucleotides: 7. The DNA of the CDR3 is TGTGCCAGCACCAGGGGGAGGGGGAGCAATCAGCCCCAGCATTTT. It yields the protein CASTRGRGSNQPQHF.

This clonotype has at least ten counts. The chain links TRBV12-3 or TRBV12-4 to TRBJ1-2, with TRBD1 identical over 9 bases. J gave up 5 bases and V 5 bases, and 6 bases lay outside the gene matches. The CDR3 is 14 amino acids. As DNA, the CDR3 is TGTGCCAGCAGTCTGGCCGGGACAGGGTATGGCTACACCTTC. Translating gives CASSLAGTGYGYTF.

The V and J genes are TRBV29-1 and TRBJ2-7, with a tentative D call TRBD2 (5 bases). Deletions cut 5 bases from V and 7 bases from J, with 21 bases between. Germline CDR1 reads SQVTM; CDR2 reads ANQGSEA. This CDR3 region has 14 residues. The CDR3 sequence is CSVIGRTGPTEQYF. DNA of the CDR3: TGCAGCGTTATAGGACGGACTGGTCCTACGGAGCAGTACTTC.

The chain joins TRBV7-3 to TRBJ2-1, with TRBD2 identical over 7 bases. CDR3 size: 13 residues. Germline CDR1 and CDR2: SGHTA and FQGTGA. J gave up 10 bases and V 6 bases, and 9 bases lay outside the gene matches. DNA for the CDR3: TGTGCCAGCAGTGGACTAGACGGGGAGGAGCAGTTCTTC. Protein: CASSGLDGEEQFF.

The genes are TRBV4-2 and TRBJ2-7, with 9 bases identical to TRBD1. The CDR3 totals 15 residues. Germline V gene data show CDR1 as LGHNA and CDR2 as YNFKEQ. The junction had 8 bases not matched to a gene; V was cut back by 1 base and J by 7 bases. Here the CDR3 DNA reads TGTGCCAGCAGCCAAGCTCCGACAGGGGGAGTGGAGCAGTACTTC. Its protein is CASSQAPTGGVEQYF.

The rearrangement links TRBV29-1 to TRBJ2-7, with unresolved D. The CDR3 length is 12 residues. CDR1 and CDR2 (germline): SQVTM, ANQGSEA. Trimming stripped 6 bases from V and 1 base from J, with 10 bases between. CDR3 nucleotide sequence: TGCAGCGTAGGGCCAGATTCCTACGAGCAGTACTTC. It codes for CSVGPDSYEQYF.

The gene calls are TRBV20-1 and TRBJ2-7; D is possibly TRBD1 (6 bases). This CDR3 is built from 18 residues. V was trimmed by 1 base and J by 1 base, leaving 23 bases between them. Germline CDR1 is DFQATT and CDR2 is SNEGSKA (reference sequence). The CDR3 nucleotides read TGCAGTGCTAGAGCACCAGGGGCCTCCCAGAGTTGGTCCTACGAGCAGTACTTC. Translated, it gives CSARAPGASQSWSYEQYF.

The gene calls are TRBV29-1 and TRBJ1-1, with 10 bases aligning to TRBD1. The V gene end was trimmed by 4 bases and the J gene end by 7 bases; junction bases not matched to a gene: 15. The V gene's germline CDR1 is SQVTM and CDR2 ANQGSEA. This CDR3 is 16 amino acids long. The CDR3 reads CSVGRGMGQGRGEAFF. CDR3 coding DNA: TGCAGCGTTGGAAGGGGGATGGGACAGGGGCGGGGTGAAGCTTTCTTT.

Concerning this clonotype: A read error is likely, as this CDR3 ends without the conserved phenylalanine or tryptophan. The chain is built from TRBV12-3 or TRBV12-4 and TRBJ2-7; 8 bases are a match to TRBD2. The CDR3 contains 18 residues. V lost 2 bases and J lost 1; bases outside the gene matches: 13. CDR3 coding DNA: TGTGCCAGCAGTTTATCACGGCTCCTGAGCGGGAGATCCTACGAGCAGTACTCC. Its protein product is CASSLSRLLSGRSYEQYS.

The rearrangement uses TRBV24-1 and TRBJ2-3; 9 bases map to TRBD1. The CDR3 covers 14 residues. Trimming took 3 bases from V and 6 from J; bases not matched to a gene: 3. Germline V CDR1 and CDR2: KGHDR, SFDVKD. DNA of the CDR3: TGTGCCACCAGTGATCCCGGACAGGGGGATACGCAGTATTTT. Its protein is CATSDPGQGDTQYF.

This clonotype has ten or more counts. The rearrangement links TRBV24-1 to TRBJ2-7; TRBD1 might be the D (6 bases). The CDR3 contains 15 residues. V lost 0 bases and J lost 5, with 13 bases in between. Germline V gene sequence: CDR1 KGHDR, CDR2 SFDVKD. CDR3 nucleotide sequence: TGTGCCACCAGTGATTTGCAAGGGGGAAAGCACGAGCAGTACTTC. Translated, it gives CATSDLQGGKHEQYF.

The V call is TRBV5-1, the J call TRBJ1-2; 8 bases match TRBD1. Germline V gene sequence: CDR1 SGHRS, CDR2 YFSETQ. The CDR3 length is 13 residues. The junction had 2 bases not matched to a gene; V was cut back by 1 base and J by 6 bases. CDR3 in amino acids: CASSLQGANGYTF. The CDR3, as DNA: TGCGCCAGCAGCTTGCAGGGGGCGAATGGCTACACCTTC.

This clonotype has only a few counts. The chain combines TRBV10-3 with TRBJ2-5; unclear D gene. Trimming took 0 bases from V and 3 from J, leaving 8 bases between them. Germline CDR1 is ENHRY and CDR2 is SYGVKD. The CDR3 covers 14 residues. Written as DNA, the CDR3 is TGTGCCATCAGTGAGTCTCAGGAAAAAGAGACCCAGTACTTC. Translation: CAISESQEKETQYF.